This T cell receptor (beta chain) is drawn from a study of identical twins. In its sample, this clonotype was seen many times. TCRdb re-called the 5' RACE reads with MiXCR, one entry per CDR3 protein. Here the sample spans over 200,000 distinct CDR3 sequences, 8% to 11% being singletons. The germline V gene has CDR1 SGHRS and CDR2 YFSETQ. Trimming cost V 5 bases and J 3 bases, with 9 bases left between them. The CDR3 runs 12 residues. The sequence came from a man between 45 and 60 years old in good health. The chain joins TRBV5-1 to TRBJ2-7; D is perhaps TRBD2 (5 bases). Sequenced input: memory T cells sorted from blood. The CDR3 bases are TGCGCCAGCAGTATAAGCGGCTACGAGCAGTACTTC. Translated, it gives CASSISGYEQYF.